Below, 32 T cell receptor beta chains from the same sample are listed, as sequenced in a study of OX40 agonist ivuxolimab in advanced cancers. Clones were read by immunoSEQ multiplex PCR, and TCRdb kept only the in-frame ones, dropping some. The table has 65,000 to 80,000 clones, about 88% seen once. Sequenced material: CD4+ or CD8+ T cells sorted from blood, taken in a trial of the OX40 agonist ivuxolimab. Every receptor here comes from an adult with an advanced solid tumor such as melanoma, head and neck, liver or kidney cancer.

This clone turned up a few times. Different DNA sequences within this sample yield the same CDR3. The V gene is TRBV6-5, the J gene TRBJ1-2; TRBD1 aligns across 7 bases. Unmatched junction bases numbered 4, after V lost 2 bases and J lost 4 bases. The CDR3 loop spans 14 amino acids. The germline gives CDR1 MNHEY, CDR2 SVGAGI. CDR3 sequence reads: CASSYRGQSYGYTF. In DNA form, the CDR3 reads TGTGCCAGCAGTTACAGGGGACAGTCCTATGGCTACACCTTC.

The chain links TRBV7-5 to TRBJ1-5. TRBV7-5 constitutes a pseudogene. The length of the CDR3 is 12 residues. This CDR3 reads CVRSLARGAQHF. CDR3 coding DNA: TGTGTCAGAAGCTTAGCGCGAGGGGCCCAGCATTTT.

The CDR3 coding sequence is TGTGCCAGCAGCTTTTTACGGGACCAAAGCTCCTACAATGAGCAGTTCTTC. Translated, it gives CASSFLRDQSSYNEQFF. The gene calls are TRBV7-8 and TRBJ2-1; the D gene could be TRBD1 or TRBD2 (5 bases each). The CDR3 length is 17 residues. The germline V gene has CDR1 SGHVS and CDR2 FQNEAQ. V dropped 3 bases and J dropped 0 bases, with 15 bases sitting between them.

The chain combines TRBV18 with TRBJ2-1, with 7 bases lining up with TRBD2. Germline values: CDR1 KGHSH, CDR2 LQKENI. CDR3 length: 15 amino acids. Trimming cost V 2 bases and J 3 bases; bases outside gene matches: 4. The CDR3 nucleotides are TGTGCCAGCTCACCAATAAGCGGGAACTACAATGAGCAGTTCTTC. Its protein is CASSPISGNYNEQFF.

V usage is TRBV10-1 and J usage is TRBJ1-6; D is perhaps TRBD1 (5 bases). V gave up 4 bases and J gave up 7 bases, with 11 bases separating them. CDR1 is WNHNN and CDR2 is SYGVQD in the germline V gene (reference sequence). CDR3 length equals 14 residues. The CDR3 DNA reads TGCGCCAGCAGTGGAGGGGCTAAGAATTCACCCCTCCACTTT. The encoded protein is CASSGGAKNSPLHF.

J is TRBJ2-1 and V is TRBV2; 11 bases map to TRBD2. The junction had 7 bases not matched to a gene; V was cut back by 3 bases and J by 12 bases. Per germline, CDR1 SNHLY and CDR2 FYNNEI. There are 14 residues in the CDR3. The CDR3 loop is CASSELLAGAGQFF. The CDR3 region has the DNA TGTGCCAGCAGTGAGCTACTAGCGGGGGCCGGGCAGTTCTTC.

The V gene is TRBV11-2, the J gene TRBJ1-1; possible D gene TRBD1, 5 bases. Trimming stripped 3 bases from V and 5 bases from J, with 13 bases between. The CDR3 is made up of 14 amino acids. CDR1 and CDR2 (germline): SGHAT, FQNNGV. In nucleotides, the CDR3 is TGTGCCAGCAGCTTCGGGGGAGCGGGGACTGAAGCTTTCTTT. It encodes CASSFGGAGTEAFF.

The genes are TRBV2 and TRBJ1-2; D is ambiguous. V shed 8 bases and J shed 2 bases, with 24 bases lying between them. The CDR3 length is 17 residues. The germline CDR1 and CDR2 sequences are SNHLY and FYNNEI. CDR3 in amino acids: CASLGRAGDNLNYGYTF. In nucleotides, the CDR3 is TGTGCCAGCCTAGGGAGGGCAGGAGACAACCTAAACTATGGCTACACCTTC.

This chain links TRBV5-1 with TRBJ2-1; the D gene is possibly TRBD1 (6 bases). Germline-derived CDR1 and CDR2 are SGHRS and YFSETQ. The CDR3 extends over 17 amino acids. The V and J ends lost 0 bases and 6 bases respectively, with 19 bases between them. CDR3 sequence (DNA): TGCGCCAGCAGCTTGGATGGGGCAGGGGTGGGCCTCAATGAGCAGTTCTTC. Translated, it gives CASSLDGAGVGLNEQFF.

The CDR3 loop is CASSSGTGRQETQYF. CDR3 nucleotide sequence: TGTGCCAGCAGCTCCGGGACAGGGCGGCAAGAGACCCAGTACTTC. V and J are TRBV7-7 and TRBJ2-5, with TRBD1 identical over 9 bases. CDR1 and CDR2 from the germline V gene are SSHAT and FNYEAQ (reference sequence). The CDR3 spans 15 residues. Losses at the gene ends were 4 bases for V and 2 bases for J; bases not matched to a gene: 5.

The chain is built from TRBV2 and TRBJ2-5; D possibly uses TRBD1 or TRBD2 (5 bases each). The CDR3 runs to 13 residues. Germline V lookup: CDR1 SNHLY, CDR2 FYNNEI. V was trimmed by 6 bases and J by 5 bases, leaving 13 bases between them. The CDR3 loop is CASSWGRVETQYF. CDR3 in DNA: TGTGCCAGCAGCTGGGGACGAGTTGAGACCCAGTACTTC.

This chain joins TRBV6-5 and TRBJ2-7; D is ambiguous. The V and J ends lost 2 bases and 5 bases respectively, with 7 bases between them. There are 12 residues in the CDR3. Germline values: CDR1 MNHEY, CDR2 SVGAGI. The CDR3 region is CASSYKGNEQYF. DNA of the CDR3: TGTGCCAGCAGTTACAAGGGAAACGAGCAGTACTTC.

The J gene is TRBJ1-1, the V gene TRBV10-1; D gene unclear. Germline V CDR1 and CDR2: WNHNN, SYGVQD (reference sequence). The CDR3 runs to 13 residues. Trimming shortened V by 6 bases and J by 1 base, and 9 bases separated the two germline ends. The CDR3 here is CASREQENTEAFF. The DNA of the CDR3 is TGCGCCAGCAGGGAACAAGAGAACACTGAAGCTTTCTTT.

The chain is built from TRBV19 and TRBJ2-1; D is unresolved. Per the germline V gene, CDR1 is LNHDA and CDR2 is SQIVND (reference sequence). The CDR3 consists of 13 residues. The V and J ends lost 3 bases and 7 bases respectively, with 10 bases between them. For the CDR3, the DNA is TGTGCCAGTAGTATGTTAGTGACGAATGAGCAGTTCTTC. It specifies CASSMLVTNEQFF.

The table lists this clone with a count of one. The chain recombines TRBV7-9 with TRBJ1-6, with 7 bases aligning to TRBD1. The germline gives CDR1 SEHNR, CDR2 FQNEAQ (reference sequence). This CDR3 has 19 residues. V dropped 0 bases and J dropped 1; count of bases not matched to a gene: 9. The CDR3 loop is CASSLAQTGRGSYNSPLHF. DNA for the CDR3: TGTGCCAGCAGCTTAGCACAGACAGGGCGGGGGTCCTATAATTCACCCCTCCACTTT.

The V gene is TRBV19, the J gene TRBJ2-1, with 12 bases lining up with TRBD2. The CDR3 covers 17 residues. Germline V gene data show CDR1 as LNHDA and CDR2 as SQIVND (reference sequence). V lost 4 bases to trimming and J lost 9 bases; unmatched junction nucleotides: 13. The CDR3 DNA follows: TGTGCCAGTAGTACACCGCCTACTAGCGGGAGGAACGGTGAGCAGTTCTTC. Translated: CASSTPPTSGRNGEQFF.

The chain combines TRBV6-5 with TRBJ1-5; 7 bases are a match to TRBD1. Germline CDR1 MNHEY, CDR2 SVGAGI. The CDR3 has 15 residues. With V trimmed by 4 bases and J by 1 base, 4 bases remained unmatched. The CDR3 bases are TGTGCCAGCAGTTCCCAGGGGGAGAGCAATCAGCCCCAGCATTTT. It encodes CASSSQGESNQPQHF.

This chain links TRBV5-4 with TRBJ1-1; TRBD1 matches at 10 bases. The V segment lost 4 bases and the J segment 1 base; nucleotides outside the gene matches: 7. The CDR3 spans 16 residues. Germline V gene sequence: CDR1 SGHNT, CDR2 YYREEE (reference sequence). This CDR3 is CASSPRQGAWNTEAFF. Here the CDR3 DNA reads TGTGCCAGCAGCCCTCGACAGGGGGCATGGAACACTGAAGCTTTCTTT.

V usage is TRBV6-5 and J usage is TRBJ1-1; a weak D match, TRBD1 (5 bases). The germline CDR1 and CDR2 sequences are MNHEY and SVGAGI. Trimming left V 5 bases short and J 5 bases short, with 15 bases between. This CDR3 spans 14 amino acids. The CDR3: CASSLRAGRTEAFF. In nucleotides, the CDR3 is TGTGCCAGCAGTCTCCGGGCAGGGCGTACTGAAGCTTTCTTT.

The chain uses TRBV7-9 and TRBJ2-6, with TRBD1 matching over 8 bases. From germline, CDR1 is SEHNR and CDR2 FQNEAQ (reference sequence). The ends lost 5 bases at V and 0 bases at J; junction bases unmatched: 6. The CDR3 covers 17 residues. The CDR3 reads CASSGGQGISGANVLTF. As DNA, the CDR3 is TGTGCCAGCAGCGGAGGACAGGGTATCTCTGGGGCCAACGTCCTGACTTTC.

This chain connects TRBV7-9 to TRBJ2-3, with TRBD1 identical over 8 bases. V was pared by 1 base and J by 2 bases, with 2 bases of the junction left unmatched. Looked up from germline, CDR1 is SEHNR and CDR2 is FQNEAQ (reference sequence). The CDR3 contains 15 residues. The CDR3 spells CASSLDRGFTDTQYF. DNA for the CDR3: TGTGCCAGCAGCTTAGACAGGGGGTTCACAGATACGCAGTATTTT.

This clone was observed a few times. The chain recombines TRBV19 with TRBJ1-1; maybe TRBD1 (6 bases). This CDR3 has 15 amino acids. CDR1 is LNHDA, CDR2 SQIVND, per germline (reference sequence). V lost 5 bases, J lost 1 base, and 14 bases lay in between. As DNA, the CDR3 is TGTGCCAGTAGTGAGGCAGGGACATGGAACACTGAAGCTTTCTTT. It yields the protein CASSEAGTWNTEAFF.

This clone was observed a handful of times. The rearrangement links TRBV29-1 to TRBJ2-5; D not certain. Per the germline V gene, CDR1 is SQVTM and CDR2 is ANQGSEA. V was trimmed by 4 bases and J by 0 bases, leaving 18 bases between them. The CDR3 loop spans 16 amino acids. The chain's CDR3 is CSVGVLSARYQETQYF. CDR3 nucleotide sequence: TGCAGCGTTGGAGTACTGAGCGCACGGTACCAAGAGACCCAGTACTTC.

The rearrangement joins TRBV4-1 to TRBJ2-1, with a possible D match to TRBD2 (6 bases). With 4 bases removed from V and 5 bases from J, the gap between germline ends came to 24 bases. The CDR3 is 18 residues long. Germline V gene lookup returns CDR1 MGHRA and CDR2 YSYEKL. The DNA for the CDR3 is TGCGCCAGCAGCCCTACTCCCCGCGGGGCCGTCTTGAACAATGAGCAGTTCTTC. Translation gives CASSPTPRGAVLNNEQFF.

This clone was found a few times. Other DNA sequences from this sample encode an identical CDR3 as well. The J gene is TRBJ2-1, the V gene TRBV18; 10 bases are a match to TRBD1. Germline trimming cut 3 bases from V and 2 bases from J; bases unmatched to any gene: 1. The CDR3 is 15 residues long. CDR1 is KGHSH and CDR2 is LQKENI in the germline V gene. CDR3 DNA sequence: TGTGCCAGCTCACCGGGACAGGGGACCTACAATGAGCAGTTCTTC. Amino acids: CASSPGQGTYNEQFF.

The V call is TRBV25-1, the J call TRBJ2-2, with D hard to call. The V end lost 6 bases, the J end lost 7 bases, and 18 bases lay between the germline ends. CDR3 length: 15 residues. Germline lookup yields CDR1 MGHDK and CDR2 SYGVNS. For the CDR3, the DNA is TGTGCCAGCAGCGAGGTAGGGCAGAAAAACGGGGAGCTGTTTTTT. Its protein is CASSEVGQKNGELFF.

This chain connects TRBV11-2 to TRBJ2-3; no firm D call. Germline V lookup: CDR1 SGHAT, CDR2 FQNNGV. Trimming took off 0 bases at V and 5 bases at J, with 6 bases between the two ends. This CDR3 contains 13 residues. CDR3 region: CASSLESGDTQYF. The CDR3 region has the DNA TGTGCCAGCAGCTTAGAATCGGGAGATACGCAGTATTTT.

The sample holds one count of this clone. J is TRBJ1-6 and V is TRBV6-1; perhaps TRBD1 as D (5 bases). Between the trimmed V and J ends, which lost 10 bases and 7 bases, there was a span of 14 bases. This CDR3 is 13 amino acids long. The germline V gene encodes CDR1 MNHNS and CDR2 SASEGT. CDR3 loop: CATVGRGNSPLHF. The CDR3 nucleotides read TGTGCCACCGTTGGACGGGGCAATTCACCCCTCCACTTT.

This clone was picked up a small number of times. The chain is built from TRBV2 and TRBJ1-2, with D unresolved. Trimming pared 0 bases from V and 4 bases from J, leaving 9 bases between. CDR3 size: 14 residues. Germline CDR1 and CDR2: SNHLY and FYNNEI. CDR3 protein: CASSEAAGPYGYTF. The CDR3 region has the DNA TGTGCCAGCAGTGAAGCGGCAGGACCCTATGGCTACACCTTC.

This chain uses TRBV10-1 with TRBJ2-1; TRBD2 agrees at 11 bases. V dropped 6 bases and J dropped 5; count of bases not matched to a gene: 6. Per the germline V gene, CDR1 is WNHNN and CDR2 is SYGVQD (reference sequence). The CDR3 consists of 15 residues. CDR3 in DNA: TGCGCCAGCAGACAGCTAGCGGGAGGTAACAATGAGCAGTTCTTC. Protein sequence: CASRQLAGGNNEQFF.

The rearrangement links TRBV5-8 to TRBJ1-2; weak D call: TRBD1 (6 bases). V was trimmed by 7 bases and J by 3 bases, leaving 13 bases between them. Germline values: CDR1 SGHTS, CDR2 YDEGEE. This CDR3 spans 13 amino acids. For the CDR3, the DNA is TGTGCCAGCGATGGGGGGCGAGACTATGGCTACACCTTC. Translation gives CASDGGRDYGYTF. Looking up the rest from reference TRBV5-8 and TRBJ1-2 gives the full variable domain: EAGVTQSPTHLIKTRGQQATLRCSPISGHTSVYWYQQALGLGLQFLLWYDEGEERNRGNFPPRFSGRQFPNYSSELNVNALELEDSALYLCASDGGRDYGYTFGSGTRLTVV.

This clone was seen only a few times. The chain uses TRBV6-6 and TRBJ2-7, with TRBD1 matching 10 bases. From germline, CDR1 is MNHNY and CDR2 SVGAGI (reference sequence). V was pared by 6 bases and J by 7 bases, with 9 bases of the junction left unmatched. This CDR3 region has 14 residues. In DNA form, the CDR3 reads TGTGCCAGCAGCCGAGACAGGGGGCGAGGAGAGCAGTACTTC. Protein: CASSRDRGRGEQYF.